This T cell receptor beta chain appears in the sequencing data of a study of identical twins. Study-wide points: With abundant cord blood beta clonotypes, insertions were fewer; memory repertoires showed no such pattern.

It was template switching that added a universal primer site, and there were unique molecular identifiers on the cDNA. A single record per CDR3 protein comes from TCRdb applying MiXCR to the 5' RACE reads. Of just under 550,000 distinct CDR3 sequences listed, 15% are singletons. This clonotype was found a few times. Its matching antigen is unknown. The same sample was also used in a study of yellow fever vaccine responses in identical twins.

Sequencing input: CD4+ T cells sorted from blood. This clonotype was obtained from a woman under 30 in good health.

CDR3: CASSPTGTELNWGYTF. In nucleotides, the CDR3 is TGTGCCAGCAGCCCCACCGGGACGGAGCTTAACTGGGGCTACACCTTC. V and J are TRBV16 and TRBJ1-2, with D maybe TRBD1 (5 bases). V dropped 4 bases and J dropped 8 bases, with 23 bases sitting between them. The CDR3 totals 16 residues. In germline, CDR1 is KGHSY, CDR2 FQNENV. Full variable domain (rest looked up from reference TRBV16 and TRBJ1-2): GEEVAQTPKHLVRGEGQKAKLYCAPIKGHSYVFWYQQVLKNEFKFLISFQNENVFDETGMPKERFSAKCLPNSPCSLEIQATKLEDSAVYFCASSPTGTELNWGYTFGSGTRLTVV.